Sequencing of this T cell receptor (beta chain) was carried out in a study of cytomegalovirus exposure and HLA in healthy donors (dated by TCRdb to about 2017). Study-level background: The 500 to 800 repertoires of the first cohort and the roughly 120 validation repertoires were produced on the same platform, according to a later analysis. Besides the first cohort of some 670 subjects, a separate validation cohort made up of some 110 different subjects was used. High-throughput TCR immunosequencing, statistical association of individual TCRs with disease status, and machine learning were combined to predict cytomegalovirus infection status. The study aimed to test whether cataloging public T cell receptors could reveal signatures of past pathogen exposure. Overall study results and their limits: In the study, roughly 160 TCR beta chains were listed as associated with cytomegalovirus. The authors suggested that the approach could potentially be generalized to other disease states and immunological phenotypes. Of the cluster scores, around 95% were above 0 in a later analysis, which found that TCRs clustered in the first cohort also tended to co-occur in the 120 validation repertoires. Most TCR sequences were seen in very few donors, while some public TCRs were found in many individuals. All 120 or so repertoires were used to score co-occurrence in the validation cohort in a later analysis, because that analysis had no HLA typing for the cohort. The classifier was reported to diagnose cytomegalovirus status with high specificity and sensitivity in both the original cohort and the validation cohort. In vitro tests confirmed that a few of the cytomegalovirus-associated TCR beta chains recognize cytomegalovirus antigens.

Comments on this clone: Its antigen is still unknown. The sample holds no much larger clone one base away, and base qualities are not on file.

According to the germline V gene, CDR1 reads SGHDT and CDR2 reads YYEEEE. Spanning cysteine to phenylalanine, the CDR3 consists of 15 amino acids. The entry retains the CDR3 DNA only, 45 bases that are in frame from base 1. V lost 0 bases and J lost 7 bases; the stretch between them is 16 bases long. The method was the immunoSEQ multiplex PCR assay. The published analysis was carried out like this. A statistical classification framework was developed to diagnose cytomegalovirus status using the catalog of TCR beta chain sequences. TCRdb re-hosts the immuneACCESS table, in-frame sequences only. Its copies lack some clones; in the studies checked, an unresolved V gene accounts for under half of them, and the cause for the rest is not known. The DNA gave D and trimming, while V, J and clone size come from that table. Recorded for this sample are about 250,000 clones; approximately 84% of them occurred a single time. Jointly, the top ten make up around 12% of the sample.

The donors were included in the validation cohort of some 120 subjects, a group kept apart from the approximately 700-subject first cohort. Sequencing was performed on PBMCs. This clonotype was obtained from a man in his late teens or twenties in good health and CMV-seropositive. The chain is assembled from TRBV5-6 and TRBJ1-2; there is no confident call for the D gene. The base sequence is TGTGCCAGCAGCTTGGATCCAGGCGGGATGGTTGGCTACACCTTC. It translates to CASSLDPGGMVGYTF.